There are many counts of the clone carrying this TCR beta chain. TCRdb independently ran MiXCR on the RT-PCR reads; one entry per CDR3 protein. The table shows 550,000 to 750,000 distinct CDR3 sequences, with approximately 15% occurring only once. This CDR3 is built from 15 residues. V trimming: 6 bases; J trimming: 1 base; junction bases outside the gene matches: 7. Germline loops: CDR1 DFQATT, CDR2 SNEGSKA (reference sequence). The chain links TRBV20-1 to TRBJ1-1; 11 nucleotides match TRBD1. Input material: memory CD4+ T cells from blood. The TCR comes from a female donor in good health, serving as a healthy control. The chain's CDR3 is CSAEDRGRGNTEAFF. In DNA, the CDR3 is TGCAGTGCAGAGGACAGGGGGCGAGGGAACACTGAAGCTTTCTTT.